This TCR beta chain is from a study of T-cell reconstitution after alpha-beta-depleted transplantation in children. As it was prepared, the TCRbeta library received unique molecular identifiers. Each CDR3 protein is one row after TCRdb ran MiXCR on the PCR reads. The data hold hundreds of thousands of distinct CDR3 sequences, with 10% to 15% observed a single time. In regard to this clonotype: Its antigen is unknown.

Trimming removed 7 bases at V and 2 bases at J, with 15 bases between. This CDR3 comprises 13 residues. Per the germline V gene, CDR1 is DFQATT and CDR2 is SNEGSKA (reference sequence). Study results and caveats: Reports say that about two months after transplant, the alpha-beta T cells came out of several hundred graft clones that had expanded. T-cell numbers and diversity one year post-transplant derived largely from freshly generated T cells. Surviving thymic progenitors and recipient T cells were the source of high TCRbeta diversity at day 60 in some patients.

The chain employs TRBV20-1 and TRBJ2-7; D not certain. Sequencing was performed on PBMCs, mostly from graft donor cells, taken 360 days after TCRalphabeta/CD19-depleted stem cell transplant. The sequence derives from a male patient younger than 18 who had a stem cell transplant for acute myeloid leukemia, so the T cells may come from the graft donor. The CDR3 sequence is CSVFLAGTYEQYF. The CDR3 DNA is TGCAGTGTTTTTTTAGCTGGAACCTACGAGCAGTACTTC.